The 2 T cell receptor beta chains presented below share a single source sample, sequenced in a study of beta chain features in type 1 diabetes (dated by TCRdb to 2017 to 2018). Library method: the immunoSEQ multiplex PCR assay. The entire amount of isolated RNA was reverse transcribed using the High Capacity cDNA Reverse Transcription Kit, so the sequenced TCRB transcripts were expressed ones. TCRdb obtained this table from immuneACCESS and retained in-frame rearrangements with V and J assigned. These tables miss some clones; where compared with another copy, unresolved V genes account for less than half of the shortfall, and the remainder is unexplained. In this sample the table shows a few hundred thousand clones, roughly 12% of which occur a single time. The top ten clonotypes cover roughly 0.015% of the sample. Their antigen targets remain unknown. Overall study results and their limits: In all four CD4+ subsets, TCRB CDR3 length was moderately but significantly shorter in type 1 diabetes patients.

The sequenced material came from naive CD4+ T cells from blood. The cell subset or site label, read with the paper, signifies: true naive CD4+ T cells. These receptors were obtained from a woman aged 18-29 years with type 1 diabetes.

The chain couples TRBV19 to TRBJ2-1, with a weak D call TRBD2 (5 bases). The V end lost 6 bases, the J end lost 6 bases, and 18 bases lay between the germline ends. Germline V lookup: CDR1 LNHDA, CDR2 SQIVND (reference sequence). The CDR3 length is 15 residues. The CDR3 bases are TGTGCCAGTAGCCCGGGATTTGGGGAGTTCAATGAGCAGTTCTTC. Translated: CASSPGFGEFNEQFF.

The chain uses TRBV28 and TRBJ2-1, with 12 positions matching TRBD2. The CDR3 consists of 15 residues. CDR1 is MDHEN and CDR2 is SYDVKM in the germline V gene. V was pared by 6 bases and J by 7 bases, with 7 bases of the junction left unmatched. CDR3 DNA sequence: TGTGCCAGCAGCCAAGCAACTAGCGGGAGGAATGAGCAGTTCTTC. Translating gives CASSQATSGRNEQFF.